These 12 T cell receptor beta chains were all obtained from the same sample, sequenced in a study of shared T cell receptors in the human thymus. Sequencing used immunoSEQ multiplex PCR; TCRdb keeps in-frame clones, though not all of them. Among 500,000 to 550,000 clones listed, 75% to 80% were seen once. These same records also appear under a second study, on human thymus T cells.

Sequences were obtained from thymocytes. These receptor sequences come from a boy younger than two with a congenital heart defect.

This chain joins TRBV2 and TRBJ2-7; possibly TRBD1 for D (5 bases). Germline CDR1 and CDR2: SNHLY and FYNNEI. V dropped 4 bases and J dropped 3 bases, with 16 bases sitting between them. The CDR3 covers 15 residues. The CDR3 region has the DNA TGTGCCAGCAGTGGCCTAGGGGCTAGGGACTACGAGCAGTACTTC. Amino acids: CASSGLGARDYEQYF.

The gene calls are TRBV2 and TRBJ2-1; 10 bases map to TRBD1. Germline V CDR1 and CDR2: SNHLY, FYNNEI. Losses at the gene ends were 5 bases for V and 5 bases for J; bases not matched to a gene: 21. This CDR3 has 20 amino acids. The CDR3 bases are TGTGCCAGCAGTCAGCGCCGGGACAGGGGCAAGCGGGGAGAAAACAATGAGCAGTTCTTC. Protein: CASSQRRDRGKRGENNEQFF.

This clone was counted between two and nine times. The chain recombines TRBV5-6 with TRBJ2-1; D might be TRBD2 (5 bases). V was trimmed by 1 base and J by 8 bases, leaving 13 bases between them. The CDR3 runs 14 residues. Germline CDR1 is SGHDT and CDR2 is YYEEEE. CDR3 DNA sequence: TGTGCCAGCAGCTTGACGGGGATGGCCCATGAGCAGTTCTTC. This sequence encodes CASSLTGMAHEQFF.

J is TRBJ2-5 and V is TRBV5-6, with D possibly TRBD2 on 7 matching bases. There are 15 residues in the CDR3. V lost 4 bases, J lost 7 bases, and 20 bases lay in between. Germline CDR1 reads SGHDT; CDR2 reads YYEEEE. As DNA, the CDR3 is TGTGCCAGCAGCCCGCCCGGGGGGCCAAAGGGGACCCAGTACTTC. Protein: CASSPPGGPKGTQYF.

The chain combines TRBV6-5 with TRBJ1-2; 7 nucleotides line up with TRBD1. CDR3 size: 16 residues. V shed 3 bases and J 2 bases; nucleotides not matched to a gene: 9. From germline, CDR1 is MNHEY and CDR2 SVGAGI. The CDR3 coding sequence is TGTGCCAGCAGTTATTCGCCTCGACAGGGCAACTATGGCTACACCTTC. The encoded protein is CASSYSPRQGNYGYTF.

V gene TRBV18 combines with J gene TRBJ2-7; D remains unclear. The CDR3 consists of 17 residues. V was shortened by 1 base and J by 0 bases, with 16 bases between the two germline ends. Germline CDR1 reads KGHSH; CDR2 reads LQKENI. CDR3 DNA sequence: TGTGCCAGCTCACCACGCGATGACTGCAGTAGCTCCTACGAGCAGTACTTC. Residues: CASSPRDDCSSSYEQYF.

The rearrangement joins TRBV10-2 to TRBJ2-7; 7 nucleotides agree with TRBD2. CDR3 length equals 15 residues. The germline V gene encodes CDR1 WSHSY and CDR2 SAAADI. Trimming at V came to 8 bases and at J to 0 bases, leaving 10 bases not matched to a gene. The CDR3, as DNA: TGCGCCAGCTGGGGGGGGAGGGTTAGCTCCTACGAGCAGTACTTC. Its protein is CASWGGRVSSYEQYF.

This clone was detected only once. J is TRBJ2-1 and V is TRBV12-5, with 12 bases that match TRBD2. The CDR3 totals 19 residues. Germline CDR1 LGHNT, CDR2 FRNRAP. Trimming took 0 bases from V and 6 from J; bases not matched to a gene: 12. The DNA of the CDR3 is TGTGCTAGTGGTTTGGTACGAAATCGGACTAGCGGGATCCTCAATGAGCAGTTCTTC. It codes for CASGLVRNRTSGILNEQFF.

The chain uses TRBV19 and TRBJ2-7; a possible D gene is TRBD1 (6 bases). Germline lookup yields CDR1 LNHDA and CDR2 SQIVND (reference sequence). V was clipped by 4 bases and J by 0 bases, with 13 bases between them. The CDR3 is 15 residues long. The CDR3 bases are TGTGCCAGTAGTAATCTCAGGGGAAACTCCTACGAGCAGTACTTC. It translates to CASSNLRGNSYEQYF.

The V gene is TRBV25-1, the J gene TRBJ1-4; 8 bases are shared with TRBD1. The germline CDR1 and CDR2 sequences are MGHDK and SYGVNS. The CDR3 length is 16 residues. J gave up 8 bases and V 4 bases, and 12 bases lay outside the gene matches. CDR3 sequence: CASSADRGKAGEKLFF. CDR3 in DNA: TGTGCCAGCAGTGCCGACAGGGGAAAGGCGGGGGAAAAACTGTTTTTT.

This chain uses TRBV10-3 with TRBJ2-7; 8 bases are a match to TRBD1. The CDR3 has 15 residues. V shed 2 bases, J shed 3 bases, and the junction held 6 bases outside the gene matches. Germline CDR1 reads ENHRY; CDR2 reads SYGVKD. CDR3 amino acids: CAISEKWDRSYEQYF. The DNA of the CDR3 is TGTGCCATCAGTGAGAAGTGGGACAGGAGCTACGAGCAGTACTTC.

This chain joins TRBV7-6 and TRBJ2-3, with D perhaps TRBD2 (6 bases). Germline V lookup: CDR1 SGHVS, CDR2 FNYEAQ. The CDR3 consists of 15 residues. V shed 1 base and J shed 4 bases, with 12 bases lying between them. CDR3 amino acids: CASSLGPAGPDTQYF. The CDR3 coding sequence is TGTGCCAGCAGCTTAGGCCCGGCGGGACCAGATACGCAGTATTTT.